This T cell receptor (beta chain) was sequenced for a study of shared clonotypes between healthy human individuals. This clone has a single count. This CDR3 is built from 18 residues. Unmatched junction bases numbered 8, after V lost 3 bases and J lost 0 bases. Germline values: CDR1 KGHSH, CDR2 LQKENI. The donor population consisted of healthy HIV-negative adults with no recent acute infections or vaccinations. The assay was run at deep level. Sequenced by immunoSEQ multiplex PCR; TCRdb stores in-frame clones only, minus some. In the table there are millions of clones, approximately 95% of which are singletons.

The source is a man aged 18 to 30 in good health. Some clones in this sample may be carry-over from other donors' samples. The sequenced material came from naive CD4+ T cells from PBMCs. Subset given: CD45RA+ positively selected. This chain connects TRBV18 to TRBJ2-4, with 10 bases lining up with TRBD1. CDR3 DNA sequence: TGTGCCAGCTCACCTACGACAGGGGGCTATGGAGCCAAAAACATTCAGTACTTC. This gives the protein CASSPTTGGYGAKNIQYF.